The text below deals with one T cell receptor (beta chain). Its antigen remains unidentified. The entry originates in a study of beta chain features in type 1 diabetes. General observations from the study: Fewer insertions but more deletions were seen at VDJ junctions in type 1 diabetes patients.

Investigators reverse transcribed all isolated RNA, so they sequenced expressed TCRB transcripts. This table comes from immunoSEQ multiplex PCR, and its TCRdb copy is limited to in-frame clones, with some not included. There are hundreds of thousands of clones in the sample; around 16% occur only once, and about 0.097% lies in the top ten. This clonotype originated in a man younger than 35 in good health. Sequenced: naive CD4+ T cells from blood.

CDR3 sequence: CASSRTSGASYEQYF. The DNA for the CDR3 is TGTGCCAGCAGTCGTACTAGCGGGGCCTCCTACGAGCAGTACTTC. The chain couples TRBV7-2 to TRBJ2-7; 10 nucleotides agree with TRBD2. This CDR3 comprises 15 residues. The V and J ends lost 6 bases and 0 bases, in that order; junction bases with no gene match: 5. Germline V lookup: CDR1 SGHTA, CDR2 FQGNSA.